Each of the 14 T cell receptor beta chains below was sequenced from the same sample in a study of control samples from healthy donors and cancer patients. Sequenced by immunoSEQ multiplex PCR; TCRdb stores in-frame clones only, minus some. The profile shows 90,000 to 150,000 clones, more than 80% of them singletons. The sequencing sample was made of blood. These receptors came from a man aged 50-59 years in good health.

V usage is TRBV4-1 and J usage is TRBJ2-3; a weak D match, TRBD1 (5 bases). The CDR3 is 18 residues long. Germline-derived CDR1 and CDR2 are MGHRA and YSYEKL. V lost 1 base to trimming and J lost 5 bases, with 22 bases between them. The CDR3 DNA sequence: TGCGCCAGCAGCCAAGTACTGGGGCGAGGTCCATCGGAAGATACGCAGTATTTT. It yields the protein CASSQVLGRGPSEDTQYF.

The chain links TRBV2 to TRBJ2-7, with a weak D call TRBD2 (5 bases). The CDR3 totals 16 residues. The ends were cut back, 3 bases at V and 4 bases at J, with 19 bases in the middle. Germline V gene data show CDR1 as SNHLY and CDR2 as FYNNEI. CDR3 DNA sequence: TGTGCCAGCAGTGAGCACCCGGGGTCTGAATATTACGAGCAGTACTTC. It is translated as CASSEHPGSEYYEQYF.

The chain employs TRBV9 and TRBJ1-2; D not resolved. The CDR3 loop spans 12 amino acids. V dropped 3 bases and J dropped 7 bases, with 10 bases sitting between them. The germline gives CDR1 SGDLS, CDR2 YYNGEE. CDR3 in amino acids: CASSAMVSGYTF. The CDR3, as DNA: TGTGCCAGCAGCGCCATGGTTTCTGGCTACACCTTC.

For the CDR3, the DNA is TGTGCCAGCAGCGTTATCCCGGGACTAGCGGGGGGTGATACGCAGTATTTT. This sequence encodes CASSVIPGLAGGDTQYF. The gene calls are TRBV9 and TRBJ2-3; 15 bases are shared with TRBD2. Germline values: CDR1 SGDLS, CDR2 YYNGEE. CDR3 size: 17 residues. V shed 2 bases, J shed 6 bases, and the junction held 7 bases outside the gene matches.

The rearrangement joins TRBV2 to TRBJ2-5; 8 positions agree with TRBD2. Trimming at V came to 8 bases and at J to 5 bases, leaving 10 bases not matched to a gene. The CDR3 totals 14 residues. The germline V gene has CDR1 SNHLY and CDR2 FYNNEI. The CDR3 bases are TGTGCCAGCGGAAACGGGAGGGGCGGCGAGACCCAGTACTTC. It codes for CASGNGRGGETQYF.

CDR3 sequence (DNA): TGTGCCAGCAGCCGCGGGACTAGCGGGGGCGATAGCACAGATACGCAGTATTTT. Amino acids: CASSRGTSGGDSTDTQYF. J is TRBJ2-3 and V is TRBV7-6; 14 bases are a match to TRBD2. J lost 0 bases, V lost 5 bases, and 7 bases had no gene match. The germline gives CDR1 SGHVS, CDR2 FNYEAQ. This CDR3 contains 18 residues.

The CDR3 DNA is TGTGCCAGCAGCTTAGTCGAGGGAAATAATTCACCCCTCCACTTT. Its protein is CASSLVEGNNSPLHF. V is TRBV7-8 and J is TRBJ1-6; D is ambiguous. V dropped 1 base and J dropped 5 bases, with 9 bases sitting between them. Germline CDR1 SGHVS, CDR2 FQNEAQ. The CDR3 has 15 amino acids.

In its sample, this clone was seen a few times. V and J are TRBV19 and TRBJ2-3; no clear D gene. The CDR3 runs to 16 residues. V was clipped by 7 bases and J by 0 bases, with 17 bases between them. Germline assignment: CDR1 LNHDA and CDR2 SQIVND (reference sequence). The CDR3 coding sequence is TGTGCCAGTACCCTATCCGGGCACTTTAGCACAGATACGCAGTATTTT. Protein sequence: CASTLSGHFSTDTQYF.

A remark on this clone: Mismatch with germline at one junction end may stem from a read error. The chain is built from TRBV5-1 and TRBJ1-3, with 10 bases that match TRBD1. Germline values: CDR1 SGHRS, CDR2 YFSETQ. The CDR3 contains 12 residues. The CDR3 sequence is CASSSGTGEMHF. CDR3 coding DNA: TGCGCCAGCAGCTCCGGGACAGGGGAAATGCATTTT.

The chain links TRBV29-1 to TRBJ2-3; perhaps D is TRBD1 or TRBD2 (5 bases each). V lost 4 bases, J lost 0 bases, and 14 bases lay in between. The CDR3 consists of 15 residues. The germline V gene has CDR1 SQVTM and CDR2 ANQGSEA. CDR3 residues: CSVVGTLTSTDTQYF. The CDR3 DNA is TGCAGCGTTGTGGGGACCCTTACTAGCACAGATACGCAGTATTTT.

CDR3 protein: CASSPSRGGTGNTIYF. DNA for the CDR3: TGTGCCAGCTCACCATCCCGGGGGGGAACTGGAAACACCATATATTTT. The chain combines TRBV18 with TRBJ1-3; possible D gene TRBD1, 5 bases. The length of the CDR3 is 16 residues. Trimming removed 2 bases from V and 2 bases from J, with 13 bases in between. Germline V gives CDR1 KGHSH, CDR2 LQKENI.

This sequence joins TRBV20-1 and TRBJ2-7, with a tentative D call TRBD2 (5 bases). The germline V gene has CDR1 DFQATT and CDR2 SNEGSKA (reference sequence). The CDR3 consists of 11 residues. Trimming took 6 bases from V and 3 from J, leaving 9 bases between them. In DNA form, the CDR3 reads TGCAGTGCCGGGGTCTACTACGAGCAGTACTTC. It encodes CSAGVYYEQYF.

The chain is built from TRBV19 and TRBJ2-7, with D unresolved. The V gene lost 3 bases and the J gene lost 0 bases, with 21 bases spanning the gap. CDR3 length: 18 amino acids. The germline V gene has CDR1 LNHDA and CDR2 SQIVND (reference sequence). The CDR3 DNA is TGTGCCAGTAGTATTCCCCCCTCTTACAGTCACCCCTCCTACGAGCAGTACTTC. Its protein product is CASSIPPSYSHPSYEQYF. The full variable domain, rest sourced from reference TRBV19 and TRBJ2-7, is DGGITQSPKYLFRKEGQNVTLSCEQNLNHDAMYWYRQDPGQGLRLIYYSQIVNDFQKGDIAEGYSVSREKKESFPLTVTSAQKNPTAFYLCASSIPPSYSHPSYEQYFGPGTRLTVT.

CDR3 residues: CASGRGVSTEAFF. CDR3 sequence (DNA): TGTGCTAGTGGGCGAGGGGTAAGCACTGAAGCTTTCTTT. The J gene is TRBJ1-1, the V gene TRBV12-5, with D perhaps matching TRBD1 (5 bases). CDR1 and CDR2 from the germline V gene are LGHNT and FRNRAP. The CDR3 is made up of 13 amino acids. Trimming cost V 6 bases and J 4 bases, with 12 bases left between them.